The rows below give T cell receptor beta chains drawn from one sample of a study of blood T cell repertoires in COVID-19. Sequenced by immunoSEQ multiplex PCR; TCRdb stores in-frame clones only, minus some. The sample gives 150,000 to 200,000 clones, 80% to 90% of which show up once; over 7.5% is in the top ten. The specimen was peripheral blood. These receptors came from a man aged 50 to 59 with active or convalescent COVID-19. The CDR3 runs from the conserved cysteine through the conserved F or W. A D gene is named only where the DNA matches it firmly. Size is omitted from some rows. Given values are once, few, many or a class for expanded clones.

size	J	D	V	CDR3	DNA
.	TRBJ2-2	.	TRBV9	CASSVNTGTNTGELFF	TGTGCCAGCAGCGTGAATACGGGAACGAACACCGGGGAGCTGTTTTTT
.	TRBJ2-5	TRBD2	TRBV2	CASSDGLAGETQYF	TGTGCCAGCAGTGATGGCCTAGCGGGAGAGACCCAGTACTTC
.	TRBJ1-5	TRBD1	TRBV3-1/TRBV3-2	CASSETGVNQPQHF	TGTGCCAGCAGCGAGACAGGGGTGAATCAGCCCCAGCATTTT
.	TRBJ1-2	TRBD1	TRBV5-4	CASSPGQGLHYGYTF	TGTGCCAGCAGCCCAGGACAGGGGTTGCACTATGGCTACACCTTC
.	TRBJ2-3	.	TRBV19	CASSIAGGQADTQYF	TGTGCCAGTAGTATAGCGGGGGGCCAGGCAGATACGCAGTATTTT
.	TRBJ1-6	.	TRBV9	CASSGGGAYNSPLHF	TGTGCCAGCAGCGGAGGAGGGGCCTATAATTCACCCCTCCACTTT
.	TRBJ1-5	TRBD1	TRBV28	CYTGTGDFQPQHF	TGCTACACCGGGACAGGGGATTTCCAGCCCCAGCATTTT
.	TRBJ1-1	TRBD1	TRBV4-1	CASSQDLQGKAFF	TGCGCCAGCAGCCAAGATCTACAGGGGAAAGCTTTCTTT
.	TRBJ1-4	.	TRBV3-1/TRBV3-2	CASSRESREKLFF	TGTGCCAGCAGCCGGGAGTCCAGGGAAAAACTGTTTTTT
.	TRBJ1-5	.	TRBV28	CASSFLNQPQHF	TGTGCCAGCAGTTTTCTCAATCAGCCCCAGCATTTT
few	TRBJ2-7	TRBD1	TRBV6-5	CASSYFRTGKGGEQYF	TGTGCCAGCAGTTACTTCAGGACAGGGAAAGGGGGGGAGCAGTACTTC
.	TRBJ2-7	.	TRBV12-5	CASGPTGRPSYEQYF	TGTGCTAGTGGTCCCACCGGCAGGCCCTCCTACGAGCAGTACTTC
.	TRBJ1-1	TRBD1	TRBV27	CASSRQGSGTEAFF	TGTGCCAGCAGCCGACAGGGTTCGGGCACTGAAGCTTTCTTT
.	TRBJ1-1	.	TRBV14	CASSQARVVAAFF	TGTGCCAGCAGCCAAGCCAGGGTAGTCGCAGCTTTCTTT
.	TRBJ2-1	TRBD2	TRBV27	CASRGFSGSANEQFF	TGTGCCAGCAGAGGTTTTAGCGGGAGCGCCAATGAGCAGTTCTTC
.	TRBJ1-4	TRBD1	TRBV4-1	CASSHPGTGDEKLFF	TGCGCCAGCAGCCACCCCGGGACAGGGGATGAAAAACTGTTTTTT
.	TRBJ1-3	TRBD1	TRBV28	CASKEWGQRGNTIYF	TGTGCCAGCAAAGAATGGGGACAGAGAGGAAACACCATATATTTT
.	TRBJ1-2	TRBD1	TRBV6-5	CASSRGQLNYGYTF	TGTGCCAGCAGCCGGGGACAGCTTAACTATGGCTACACCTTC
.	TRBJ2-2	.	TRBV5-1	CASSLALDYIGELFF	TGCGCCAGCAGCTTGGCCTTGGACTACATCGGGGAGCTGTTTTTT
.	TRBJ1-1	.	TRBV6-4	CASSAGTATEAFF	TGTGCCAGCAGTGCCGGGACTGCCACTGAAGCTTTCTTT
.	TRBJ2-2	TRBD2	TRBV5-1	CASGGLAEFPNTGELFF	TGCGCCAGCGGGGGACTAGCTGAGTTCCCGAACACCGGGGAGCTGTTTTTT
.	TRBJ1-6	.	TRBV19	CASSGGAYSPLHF	TGTGCCAGCTCGGGGGGGGCGTATTCACCCCTCCACTTT
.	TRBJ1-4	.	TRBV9	CASSAPEGASEKLFF	TGTGCCAGCAGCGCCCCTGAAGGGGCCTCTGAAAAACTGTTTTTT
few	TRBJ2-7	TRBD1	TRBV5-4	CASRRTGGEQYF	TGTGCCAGCAGACGGACAGGGGGCGAGCAGTACTTC
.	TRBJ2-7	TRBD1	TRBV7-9	CASSTGTGVYEQYF	TGTGCCAGCAGCACCGGGACAGGGGTCTACGAGCAGTACTTC
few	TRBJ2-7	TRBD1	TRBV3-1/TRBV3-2	CASSPGTGISYEQYF	TGTGCCAGCAGCCCAGGGACAGGGATTTCCTACGAGCAGTACTTC
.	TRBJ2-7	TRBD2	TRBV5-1	CASSLEGLAGVYEQYF	TGCGCCAGCAGCTTGGAAGGACTAGCGGGAGTTTACGAGCAGTACTTC
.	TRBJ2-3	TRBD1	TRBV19	CASNSDRTDTQYF	TGTGCCAGTAACTCGGACAGGACCGATACGCAGTATTTT
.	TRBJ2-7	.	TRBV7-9	CASSLGLGEIDEQYF	TGTGCCAGCAGCTTAGGGCTGGGAGAGATAGACGAGCAGTACTTC
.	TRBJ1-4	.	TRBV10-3	CAISELSTTELFF	TGTGCCATCAGTGAGCTGTCCACTACCGAACTGTTTTTT
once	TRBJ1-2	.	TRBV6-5	CASISSNYGYTF	TGTGCCAGCATAAGTAGTAACTATGGCTACACCTTC
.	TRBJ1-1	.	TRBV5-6	CASSLGQTLNTEAFF	TGTGCCAGCAGCTTGGGACAGACATTGAACACTGAAGCTTTCTTT
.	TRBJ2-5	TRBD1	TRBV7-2	CASGHRGRETQYF	TGTGCCAGCGGCCACAGGGGGCGAGAGACCCAGTACTTC
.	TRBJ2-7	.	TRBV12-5	CASGPIPYEQYF	TGTGCTAGTGGTCCAATCCCCTACGAGCAGTACTTC
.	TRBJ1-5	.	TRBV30	CAWSPSSNQPQHF	TGTGCCTGGAGTCCTAGTTCTAATCAGCCCCAGCATTTT
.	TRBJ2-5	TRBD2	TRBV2	CASRRTSGETQYF	TGTGCCAGCAGGCGGACTAGCGGGGAGACCCAGTACTTC
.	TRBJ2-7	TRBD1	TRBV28	CAAAGGYEQYF	TGTGCCGCGGCAGGGGGCTACGAGCAGTACTTC
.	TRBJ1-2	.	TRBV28	CASSLIRGLNGYTF	TGTGCCAGCAGTTTAATACGAGGGTTAAACGGCTACACCTTC
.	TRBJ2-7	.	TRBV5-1	CASSLETGTYYEQYF	TGCGCCAGCAGCTTGGAAACCGGGACATACTACGAGCAGTACTTC
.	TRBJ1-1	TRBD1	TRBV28	CASSLPGTVYYEAFF	TGTGCCAGCAGTTTACCGGGGACAGTTTATTATGAAGCTTTCTTT
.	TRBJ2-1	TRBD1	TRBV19	CASLGQGGEQFF	TGTGCCAGCCTCGGACAGGGAGGAGAGCAGTTCTTC
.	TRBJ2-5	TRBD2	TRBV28	CASRMTSGIGTQYF	TGTGCCAGCAGAATGACTAGCGGGATTGGGACCCAGTACTTC
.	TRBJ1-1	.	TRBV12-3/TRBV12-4	CASSLVTNTEAFF	TGTGCCAGCAGTTTAGTAACTAACACTGAAGCTTTCTTT
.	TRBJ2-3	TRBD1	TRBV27	CASSFSIGTVGTDTQYF	TGTGCCAGCAGTTTTAGTATCGGGACAGTCGGCACAGATACGCAGTATTTT
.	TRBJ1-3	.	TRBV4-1	CASSQDRGYGNTIYF	TGCGCCAGCAGCCAAGATCGGGGGTACGGAAACACCATATATTTT
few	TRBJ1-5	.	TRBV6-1	CASSEQTGINQPQHF	TGTGCCAGCAGTGAACAAACAGGGATCAATCAGCCCCAGCATTTT
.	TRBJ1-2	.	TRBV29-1	CSVPLPTANTNYGYTF	TGCAGCGTTCCTCTCCCCACAGCAAATACTAACTATGGCTACACCTTC
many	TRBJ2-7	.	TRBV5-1	CASSSGRLLSYEQYF	TGCGCCAGCAGCTCCGGCAGGCTACTGTCCTACGAGCAGTACTTC
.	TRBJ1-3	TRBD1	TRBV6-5	CASRSGGSSGNTIYF	TGTGCCAGCAGGTCAGGGGGCTCCTCTGGAAACACCATATATTTT
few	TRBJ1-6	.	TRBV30	CAWSVLSRNVGSPLHF	TGTGCCTGGAGTGTATTGTCACGCAATGTCGGTTCACCCCTCCACTTT
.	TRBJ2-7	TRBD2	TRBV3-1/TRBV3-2	CASSLAGGHYEQYF	TGTGCCAGCAGCCTAGCGGGAGGCCACTACGAGCAGTACTTC